This is a list of T cell receptor beta chains from one sample in a study of long-term antiretroviral therapy in people with HIV. Clones were read by immunoSEQ multiplex PCR, and TCRdb kept only the in-frame ones, dropping some. Of approximately 16,000 clones listed, about 85% are singletons. This material consisted of unsorted PBMCs, taken 0.5 years after starting antiretroviral therapy. All receptors derive from a woman aged 40-49 years with HIV. The CDR3 runs from the conserved cysteine through the conserved F or W. Each record gives: CDR3 protein, CDR3 DNA, D gene, J gene, clone size, V gene. A D gene is named only where the DNA matches it firmly. Clone size appears in some rows only: once, few, many, or a class for an expanded clone.

cdr3_aa: CASSVTDYGYTF
cdr3_nt: TGTGCCAGTAGCGTAACGGACTATGGCTACACCTTC
d_call: NA
j_call: TRBJ1-2
clone_size: NA
v_call: TRBV19

cdr3_aa: CASSPPAMNTEAFF
cdr3_nt: TGTGCCAGCAGCCCCCCAGCTATGAACACTGAAGCTTTCTTT
d_call: NA
j_call: TRBJ1-1
clone_size: NA
v_call: TRBV5-4

cdr3_aa: CASRNRGAGAIYEQYF
cdr3_nt: TGTGCCAGCAGAAACCGGGGAGCGGGAGCGATCTACGAGCAGTACTTC
d_call: TRBD2
j_call: TRBJ2-7
clone_size: NA
v_call: TRBV6-6

cdr3_aa: CASSYNRRESPPGELFF
cdr3_nt: TGTGCCAGCAGTTACAACCGCCGGGAATCCCCCCCTGGGGAGCTGTTTTTT
d_call: NA
j_call: TRBJ2-2
clone_size: NA
v_call: TRBV6-7

cdr3_aa: CASSYSILGMDTEAFF
cdr3_nt: TGTGCCAGCAGTTACTCGATCCTGGGGATGGACACTGAAGCTTTCTTT
d_call: NA
j_call: TRBJ1-1
clone_size: NA
v_call: TRBV6-5

cdr3_aa: CASQGYEQYF
cdr3_nt: TGTGCCAGCCAAGGCTACGAGCAGTACTTC
d_call: NA
j_call: TRBJ2-7
clone_size: NA
v_call: TRBV11-2

cdr3_aa: CASSLSAATNEKLFF
cdr3_nt: TGCGCCAGCAGCTTGTCAGCGGCAACTAATGAAAAACTGTTTTTT
d_call: NA
j_call: TRBJ1-4
clone_size: NA
v_call: TRBV5-1

cdr3_aa: CASQEGRSGANVLTF
cdr3_nt: TGTGCCAGCCAAGAGGGCCGCTCTGGGGCCAACGTCCTGACTTTC
d_call: NA
j_call: TRBJ2-6
clone_size: NA
v_call: TRBV19

cdr3_aa: CSASSFTEAFF
cdr3_nt: TGCAGTGCTAGTTCTTTCACTGAAGCTTTCTTT
d_call: NA
j_call: TRBJ1-1
clone_size: NA
v_call: TRBV20-1

cdr3_aa: CASTYSGLAEHNEQFF
cdr3_nt: TGTGCCAGCACCTATTCGGGACTAGCGGAGCACAATGAGCAGTTCTTC
d_call: TRBD2
j_call: TRBJ2-1
clone_size: few
v_call: TRBV28

cdr3_aa: CASRPGQAATNEKLFF
cdr3_nt: TGTGCCAGCAGGCCAGGACAGGCTGCAACTAATGAAAAACTGTTTTTT
d_call: TRBD1
j_call: TRBJ1-4
clone_size: NA
v_call: TRBV5-8

cdr3_aa: CASSSGLGDTGELFF
cdr3_nt: TGTGCCAGCAGTTCGGGACTAGGCGACACCGGGGAGCTGTTTTTT
d_call: TRBD2
j_call: TRBJ2-2
clone_size: NA
v_call: TRBV6-5

cdr3_aa: CASSLEVSVTYEQYF
cdr3_nt: TGTGCCAGCAGCTTAGAGGTTAGCGTAACCTACGAGCAGTACTTC
d_call: NA
j_call: TRBJ2-7
clone_size: large
v_call: TRBV7-6

cdr3_aa: CSVEVYRTSGDTDTQYF
cdr3_nt: TGCAGCGTTGAAGTCTACCGGACTAGCGGGGACACAGATACGCAGTATTTT
d_call: TRBD2
j_call: TRBJ2-3
clone_size: NA
v_call: TRBV29-1

cdr3_aa: CSVAGTAYYEQYF
cdr3_nt: TGCAGCGTTGCCGGGACAGCATACTACGAGCAGTACTTC
d_call: TRBD1
j_call: TRBJ2-7
clone_size: once
v_call: TRBV29-1

cdr3_aa: CASSLSAGGTPYEQYF
cdr3_nt: TGTGCCAGCAGCTTGAGCGCGGGAGGGACCCCCTACGAGCAGTACTTC
d_call: TRBD2
j_call: TRBJ2-7
clone_size: NA
v_call: TRBV5-4

cdr3_aa: CAITGAGGSTDTQYF
cdr3_nt: TGTGCCATCACGGGGGCGGGAGGGAGCACAGATACGCAGTATTTT
d_call: TRBD2
j_call: TRBJ2-3
clone_size: NA
v_call: TRBV10-3

cdr3_aa: CASTVGGKLGELFF
cdr3_nt: TGTGCCAGCACCGTTGGTGGGAAATTGGGGGAGCTGTTTTTT
d_call: NA
j_call: TRBJ2-2
clone_size: NA
v_call: TRBV21-1

cdr3_aa: CASTYNLNYGYTF
cdr3_nt: TGTGCCAGTACCTATAATTTAAACTATGGCTACACCTTC
d_call: NA
j_call: TRBJ1-2
clone_size: once
v_call: TRBV19

cdr3_aa: CASSVHEDNEQFF
cdr3_nt: TGTGCCAGCAGTGTCCATGAGGACAATGAGCAGTTCTTC
d_call: NA
j_call: TRBJ2-1
clone_size: NA
v_call: TRBV2

cdr3_aa: CASSPLDRYSYEQYF
cdr3_nt: TGTGCCAGCAGCCCCCTCGACAGGTACTCCTACGAGCAGTACTTC
d_call: NA
j_call: TRBJ2-7
clone_size: NA
v_call: TRBV5-6

cdr3_aa: CASSQDGGYQPQHF
cdr3_nt: TGTGCCAGCAGCCAAGATGGGGGGTACCAGCCCCAGCATTTT
d_call: NA
j_call: TRBJ1-5
clone_size: NA
v_call: TRBV4-2

cdr3_aa: CASSPRTGLGQPQHF
cdr3_nt: TGTGCCAGCAGTCCAAGGACAGGGCTGGGTCAGCCCCAGCATTTT
d_call: TRBD1
j_call: TRBJ1-5
clone_size: once
v_call: TRBV27

cdr3_aa: CATPGRATDEQFF
cdr3_nt: TGTGCCACCCCCGGGCGGGCGACGGATGAGCAGTTCTTC
d_call: NA
j_call: TRBJ2-1
clone_size: NA
v_call: TRBV7-8

cdr3_aa: CASSWLQGVSYEQYF
cdr3_nt: TGCGCCAGCAGCTGGCTACAGGGGGTCTCCTACGAGCAGTACTTC
d_call: TRBD1
j_call: TRBJ2-7
clone_size: large
v_call: TRBV5-1

cdr3_aa: CASSGRKTPAVSNEQFF
cdr3_nt: TGTGCCAGCAGCGGAAGGAAAACCCCTGCAGTTTCCAATGAGCAGTTCTTC
d_call: NA
j_call: TRBJ2-1
clone_size: NA
v_call: TRBV14

cdr3_aa: CASRPGYTEAFF
cdr3_nt: TGTGCCAGTAGGCCGGGCTACACTGAAGCTTTCTTT
d_call: NA
j_call: TRBJ1-1
clone_size: NA
v_call: TRBV19

cdr3_aa: CASSVDQGGISDTQYF
cdr3_nt: TGTGCCAGCAGCGTAGATCAGGGGGGAATATCAGATACGCAGTATTTT
d_call: NA
j_call: TRBJ2-3
clone_size: NA
v_call: TRBV9

cdr3_aa: CASSLISERLYNEQFF
cdr3_nt: TGTGCCAGCAGCTTGATCTCGGAACGCCTATACAATGAGCAGTTCTTC
d_call: NA
j_call: TRBJ2-1
clone_size: NA
v_call: TRBV5-4

cdr3_aa: CASSFWTGGDYGYTF
cdr3_nt: TGTGCCAGCAGCTTTTGGACAGGGGGCGACTATGGCTACACCTTC
d_call: TRBD1
j_call: TRBJ1-2
clone_size: NA
v_call: TRBV5-8

cdr3_aa: CASSPGSSLSTDTQYF
cdr3_nt: TGTGCCAGCAGTCCCGGATCCTCACTCAGCACAGATACGCAGTATTTT
d_call: NA
j_call: TRBJ2-3
clone_size: NA
v_call: TRBV27

cdr3_aa: CASSSSLSGGLRDEQFF
cdr3_nt: TGTGCCAGCAGCTCGTCCTTGTCTGGGGGGCTAAGGGATGAGCAGTTCTTC
d_call: NA
j_call: TRBJ2-1
clone_size: NA
v_call: TRBV11-2

cdr3_aa: CASSVVSQPQHF
cdr3_nt: TGTGCCAGCAGCGTGGTGTCCCAGCCCCAGCATTTT
d_call: NA
j_call: TRBJ1-5
clone_size: NA
v_call: TRBV7-2

cdr3_aa: CASSPARYQETQYF
cdr3_nt: TGTGCCAGCAGCCCAGCCCGGTACCAAGAGACCCAGTACTTC
d_call: NA
j_call: TRBJ2-5
clone_size: NA
v_call: TRBV6-5

cdr3_aa: CASSPGTAVGNTIYF
cdr3_nt: TGTGCCAGCTCACCCGGGACAGCTGTGGGAAACACCATATATTTT
d_call: TRBD1
j_call: TRBJ1-3
clone_size: NA
v_call: TRBV18

cdr3_aa: CASSQEKGGYGYTF
cdr3_nt: TGTGCCAGCAGCCAAGAAAAGGGGGGTTATGGCTACACCTTC
d_call: NA
j_call: TRBJ1-2
clone_size: NA
v_call: TRBV4-2

cdr3_aa: CASSLTGELFF
cdr3_nt: TGTGCCAGCAGCCTAACCGGGGAGCTGTTTTTT
d_call: NA
j_call: TRBJ2-2
clone_size: once
v_call: TRBV11-2

cdr3_aa: CASSVGGENTYEQYF
cdr3_nt: TGTGCCAGCAGCGTAGGGGGAGAGAACACCTACGAGCAGTACTTC
d_call: NA
j_call: TRBJ2-7
clone_size: NA
v_call: TRBV9

cdr3_aa: CSASNTRGYTF
cdr3_nt: TGCAGTGCTAGCAACACTCGTGGCTACACCTTC
d_call: NA
j_call: TRBJ1-2
clone_size: NA
v_call: TRBV20-1

cdr3_aa: CASSSLGSYNEQFF
cdr3_nt: TGCGCCAGCAGCTCGCTGGGATCCTACAATGAGCAGTTCTTC
d_call: NA
j_call: TRBJ2-1
clone_size: NA
v_call: TRBV5-1

cdr3_aa: CASSLDELVAGPSF
cdr3_nt: TGTGCCAGCAGCTTAGACGAGTTAGTAGCGGGACCTTCCTTC
d_call: TRBD2
j_call: TRBJ2-7
clone_size: NA
v_call: TRBV7-2

cdr3_aa: CASSASAAGGLSSYEQYF
cdr3_nt: TGTGCCAGCAGCGCCTCCGCGGCGGGAGGGCTGTCCTCCTACGAGCAGTACTTC
d_call: TRBD2
j_call: TRBJ2-7
clone_size: NA
v_call: TRBV9